This TCR beta chain was obtained from a study of blood T cell repertoires in COVID-19 (TCRdb year 2020). Turning to the overall study: Samples from collaborators originated in the United States, Italy and Spain and spanned both the acute and convalescent phases of COVID-19. Nearly every sample came with metadata listing a de-identified subject ID, COVID-19 status, age in years and sex. The repertoires were made available in a free public database intended to serve as a resource for research on the immune response to SARS-CoV-2. The material from the prospective study consisted of cDNA or gDNA derived from T cells, B-cell-depleted T cells, or PBMCs. Samples were obtained from the ongoing ImmuneRACE study (first 160 participants) and from over 1,000 subjects provided by 6 global collaborators. HLA class I and class II types, where available, came from metadata supplied by the sample provider rather than from assay-based typing. Deeply sampled blood TCRbeta repertoires from subjects exposed to, actively infected with, or recovered from COVID-19 were included in the dataset.

As concerns this clone: Which antigen it targets is not known. Per-base quality was not reported, and no clone a single base away is much larger than it.

The collaborating institutions used their own protocols to collect whole blood in K2EDTA tubes. For TCRbeta analysis, collaborator samples were shipped as frozen whole blood, as isolated PBMCs, or as DNA extracted from either sample type. CDR1 and CDR2, per the germline V gene, are MNHNS and SASEGT. Trimming leaves V shorter by 0 bases and J shorter by 5 bases, with the junction holding 8 bases beyond the gene matches. The CDR3 covers 17 residues, taking in both the cysteine and the phenylalanine. CDR3 DNA only is kept here, 51 bases in frame from base 1. TCRbeta CDR3 regions were amplified from genomic DNA by means of the immunoSEQ Assay, a bias-controlled multiplex PCR. Per the authors' processing: Within the assay, amplification of reference gene primers was used to estimate how many nucleated cells each sample contained. To quantify the absolute abundance of each unique TCRbeta CDR3 rearrangement, sequence reads were collapsed and filtered. For each sample, productive Simpson clonality was calculated as the square root of Simpson's diversity index over productive rearrangements. The clones in this table, taken by TCRdb from immuneACCESS, are in-frame only. Not every clone is retained; where verified, under half of the shortfall comes from an unresolved V gene, and the cause of the rest is unknown. That table furnishes V, J and clone size, whereas the DNA furnished D and trimming. The sample table contains just over 200,000 clones; only one count was recorded for over 60% of them. The top ten clones comprise 5.5% to 7% of the sample.

The research as a whole found: The quantity of clinical and demographic metadata differed by source and by participant and was supplied without curation.

The receptor chain draws on TRBV6-1 and TRBJ2-2; 8 central nucleotides agree with TRBD2. Sequenced input: peripheral blood. This TCR was recovered from a woman in her 70s with acute or convalescent COVID-19. The base sequence is TGTGCCAGCAGTGAAGCCCCGGGAGGGGGAAAGACCGGGGAGCTGTTTTTT. The encoded protein is CASSEAPGGGKTGELFF.